Reported below is one T cell receptor (beta chain). The antigen is unknown. This record belongs to a study of radiotherapy plus CTLA-4 blockade in lung cancer. Study-wide context: Among all patients, 15% to 20% showed objective responses, while about 34% had disease control. Notes on the study in general: Interferon-beta and early blood T cell clone dynamics reportedly predicted response best. TCR clones from tumors expanded in blood after radiotherapy plus ipilimumab.

The CDR3 totals 14 residues. V was cut by 6 bases and J by 1 base, with 9 bases left in between. Germline-derived CDR1 and CDR2 are SNHLY and FYNNEI. Some clones are missing from TCRdb's copy, which holds only in-frame ones; the method was immunoSEQ multiplex PCR. The sample contains roughly 66,000 clones, under 85% of which appear only once. The source is a human donor with non-small cell lung cancer who had a partial response to radiotherapy plus ipilimumab. This rearrangement joins TRBV2 to TRBJ2-2; a weak D match, TRBD2 (5 bases). The specimen was peripheral blood, collected from a patient treated with radiotherapy plus ipilimumab. In nucleotides, the CDR3 is TGTGCCAGCAGGGGCGGGCTGAACACCGGGGAGCTGTTTTTT. Protein: CASRGGLNTGELFF.